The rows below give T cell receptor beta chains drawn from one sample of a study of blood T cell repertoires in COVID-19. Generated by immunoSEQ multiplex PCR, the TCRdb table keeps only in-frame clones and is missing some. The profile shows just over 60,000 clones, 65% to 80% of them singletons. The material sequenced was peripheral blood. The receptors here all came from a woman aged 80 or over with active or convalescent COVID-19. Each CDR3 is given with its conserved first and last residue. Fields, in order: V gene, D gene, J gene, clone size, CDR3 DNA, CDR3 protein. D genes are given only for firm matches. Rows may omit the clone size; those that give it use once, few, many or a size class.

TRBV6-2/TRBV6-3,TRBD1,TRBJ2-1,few,TGTGCCAGCAGTTACCCCACAGGGGCCCTCCACTCCTACAATGAGCAGTTCTTC,CASSYPTGALHSYNEQFF
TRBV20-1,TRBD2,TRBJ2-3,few,TGCAGTGCTAGTATGGACGGGGGGGCTTTAGATACGCAGTATTTT,CSASMDGGALDTQYF
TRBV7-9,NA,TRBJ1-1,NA,TGTGCCCTTACGGGGGGGCAAGGGAACACTGAAGCTTTCTTT,CALTGGQGNTEAFF
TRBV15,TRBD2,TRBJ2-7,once,TGTGCCACCAGCAGATCCCGGGCTAGCGGGGGGTACGAGCAGTACTTC,CATSRSRASGGYEQYF
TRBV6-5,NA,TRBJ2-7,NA,TGTGCCAGCAGTTTCAACCGACAGGAAGGCGAGCAGTACTTC,CASSFNRQEGEQYF
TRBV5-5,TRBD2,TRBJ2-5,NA,TGTGCCAGCAGCCCGGGGGCTAGCGGGGTCTACCAAGAGACCCAGTACTTC,CASSPGASGVYQETQYF
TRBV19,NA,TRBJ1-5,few,TGTGCCAGTAGTATAGGGGGAGGCTATAGCAATCAGCCCCAGCATTTT,CASSIGGGYSNQPQHF
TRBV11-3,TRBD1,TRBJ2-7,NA,TGTGCCAGCAGCCCTAAAACTGGTCGACAGGGGTCCTACGAGCAGTACTTC,CASSPKTGRQGSYEQYF
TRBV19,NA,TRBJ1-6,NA,TGTGCCAGTAGTCCGGGTACACAGGGAATTAGCTCACCCCTCCACTTT,CASSPGTQGISSPLHF
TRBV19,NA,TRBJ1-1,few,TGTGCCAGTAGTATCTTGAACACTGAAGCTTTCTTT,CASSILNTEAFF
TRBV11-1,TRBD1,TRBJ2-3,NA,TGTGCCAGCAGCCCCCGACAGGGCGCCACAGATACGCAGTATTTT,CASSPRQGATDTQYF
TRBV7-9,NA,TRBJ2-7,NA,TGTGCCAGCAGCTTAGCGCAGGGTCCCTACGAGCAGTACTTC,CASSLAQGPYEQYF
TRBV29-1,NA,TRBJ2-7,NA,TGCAGCGTTGAGGTCAGCTACGAGCAGTACTTC,CSVEVSYEQYF
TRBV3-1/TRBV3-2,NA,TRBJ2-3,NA,TGTGCCAGCAGCCCGGTCCCCGCGGGGGCCCGGACAGATACGCAGTATTTT,CASSPVPAGARTDTQYF
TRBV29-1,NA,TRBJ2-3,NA,TGCAGCGTTGGACAGTTGACTAGCACAGATACGCAGTATTTT,CSVGQLTSTDTQYF
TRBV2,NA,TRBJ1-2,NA,TGTGCCAGCAGTGTCCGGACAGCCAGCTATGGCTACACCTTC,CASSVRTASYGYTF
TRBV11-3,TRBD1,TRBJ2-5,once,TGTGCCAGCAGCCCCGGGACAGGGTTCCAAGAGACCCAGTACTTC,CASSPGTGFQETQYF
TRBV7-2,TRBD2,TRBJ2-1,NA,TGTGCCAGCAGCTTATGGGGCGGCGGGGGGGGTTCCGAGCAGTTCTTC,CASSLWGGGGGSEQFF
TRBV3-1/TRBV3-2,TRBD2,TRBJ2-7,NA,TGTGCCAGCATTAGGAGCGGGGGCGACGAGCAGTACTTC,CASIRSGGDEQYF
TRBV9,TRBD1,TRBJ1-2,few,TGTGCCAGCAGCGCGGTCCCGGGACAGGGGAAGGGGGGCTACACCTTC,CASSAVPGQGKGGYTF
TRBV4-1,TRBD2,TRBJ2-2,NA,TGCGCCAGCAGCTCCTCTAGCGGGGGGGCCGCGGACGGGGAGCTGTTTTTT,CASSSSSGGAADGELFF
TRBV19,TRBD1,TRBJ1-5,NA,TGTGCCAGTAGTCCCACAGGGGGCTCTCAGCCCCAGCATTTT,CASSPTGGSQPQHF
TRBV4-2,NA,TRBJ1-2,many,TGTGCCAGCAGCCAAGATACCCAGGATACCACCGGCTACACCTTC,CASSQDTQDTTGYTF
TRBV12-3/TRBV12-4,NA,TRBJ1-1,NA,TGTGCCAGCAGCCTGACAGTGAACACTGAAGCTTTCTTT,CASSLTVNTEAFF
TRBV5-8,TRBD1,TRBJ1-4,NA,TGTGCCAGCAGCTCCGGGACAGGGGATGAAAAACTGTTTTTT,CASSSGTGDEKLFF
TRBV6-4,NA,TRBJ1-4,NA,TGTGCCAGCAGGGTCCCAGTGGGCCCCGGAAAACTGTTTTTT,CASRVPVGPGKLFF
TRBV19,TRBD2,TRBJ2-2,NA,TGTGCCAGTAGTATCGCTAGCGGGCCCACCGGGGAGCTGTTTTTT,CASSIASGPTGELFF
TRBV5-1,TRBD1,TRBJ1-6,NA,TGCGCCAGCAGCTTGTCGGGACAGGGAGATTCACCCCTCCACTTT,CASSLSGQGDSPLHF
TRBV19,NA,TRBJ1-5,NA,TGTGCCAGTAGTATATGGGGGGACCGAGAGCCCCAGCATTTT,CASSIWGDREPQHF
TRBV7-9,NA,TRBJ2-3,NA,TGTGCCAGCAGCGCGAATCGGTGGTTTCAGGGGAGCACAGATACGCAGTATTTT,CASSANRWFQGSTDTQYF
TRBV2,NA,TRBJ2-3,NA,TGTGCCAGCAGGGTCGTCTTAGGCACAGATACGCAGTATTTT,CASRVVLGTDTQYF
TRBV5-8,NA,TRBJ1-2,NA,TGTGCCAGCAGCTATCAGTATGGCTACACCTTC,CASSYQYGYTF